This entry is about one TCR beta chain. Antigen unknown. This specimen belongs to a study of T cell responses to AZD1222 COVID-19 vaccine. Regarding the study as a whole: Spike was spanned by vaccine-associated CD4 TCRs, which were dominant at 160-218 and 743-854. Donors, mostly white British, included more females; clonal diversity was possibly underestimated.

The repertoire was sequenced with immunoSEQ multiplex PCR; TCRdb's copy has only in-frame clones and lacks some. The table records some 140,000 clones, around 90% of them present only once. This CDR3 region has 14 residues. V shed 6 bases and J shed 3 bases, with 13 bases lying between them. Germline assignment: CDR1 MDHEN and CDR2 SYDVKM. The source is an adult in good health. The chain links TRBV28 to TRBJ2-3, with a tentative D call TRBD1 (6 bases). This specimen consisted of peripheral blood, obtained on day 0 of AZD1222 vaccination. The CDR3 nucleotides are TGTGCCAGCAGGGACACAGGGAGAACAGATACGCAGTATTTT. Encoded protein: CASRDTGRTDTQYF.